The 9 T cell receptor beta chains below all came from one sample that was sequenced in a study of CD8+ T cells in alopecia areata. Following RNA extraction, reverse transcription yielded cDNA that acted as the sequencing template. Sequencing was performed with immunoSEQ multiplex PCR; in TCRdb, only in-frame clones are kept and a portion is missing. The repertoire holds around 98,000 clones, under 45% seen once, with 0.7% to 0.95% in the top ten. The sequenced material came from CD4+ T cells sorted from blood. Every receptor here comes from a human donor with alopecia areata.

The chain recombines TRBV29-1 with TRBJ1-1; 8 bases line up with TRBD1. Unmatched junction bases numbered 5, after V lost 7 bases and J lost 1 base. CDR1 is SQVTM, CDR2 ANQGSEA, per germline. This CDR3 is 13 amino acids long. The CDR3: CSDRTGRNTEAFF. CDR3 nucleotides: TGCAGCGACAGGACAGGGAGGAACACTGAAGCTTTCTTT. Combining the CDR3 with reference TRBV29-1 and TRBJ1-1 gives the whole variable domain SAVISQKPSRDICQRGTSLTIQCQVDSQVTMMFWYRQQPGQSLTLIATANQGSEATYESGFVIDKFPISRPNLTFSTLTVSNMSPEDSSIYLCSDRTGRNTEAFFGQGTRLTVV.

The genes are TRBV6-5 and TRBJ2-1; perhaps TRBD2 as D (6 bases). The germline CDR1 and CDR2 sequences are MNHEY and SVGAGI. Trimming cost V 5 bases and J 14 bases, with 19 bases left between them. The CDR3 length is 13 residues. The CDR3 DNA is TGTGCCAGCAGTCGGCGCGACTCGGGAGTTAAGTTCTTC. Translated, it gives CASSRRDSGVKFF.

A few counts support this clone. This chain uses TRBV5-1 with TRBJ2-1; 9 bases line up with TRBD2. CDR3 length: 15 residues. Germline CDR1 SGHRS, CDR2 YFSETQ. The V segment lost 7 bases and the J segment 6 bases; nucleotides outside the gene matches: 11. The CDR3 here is CASSLDASGVNEQFF. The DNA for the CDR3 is TGCGCCAGCTCCCTTGATGCTAGCGGGGTCAATGAGCAGTTCTTC. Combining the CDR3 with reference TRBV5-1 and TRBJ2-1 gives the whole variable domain KAGVTQTPRYLIKTRGQQVTLSCSPISGHRSVSWYQQTPGQGLQFLFEYFSETQRNKGNFPGRFSGRQFSNSRSEMNVSTLELGDSALYLCASSLDASGVNEQFFGPGTRLTVL.

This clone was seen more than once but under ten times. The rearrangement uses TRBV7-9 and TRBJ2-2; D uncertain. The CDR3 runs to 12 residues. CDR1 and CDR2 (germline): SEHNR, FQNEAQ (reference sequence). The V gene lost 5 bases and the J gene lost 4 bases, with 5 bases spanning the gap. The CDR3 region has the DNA TGTGCCAGCAGCCCGGTCACCGGGGAGCTGTTTTTT. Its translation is CASSPVTGELFF.

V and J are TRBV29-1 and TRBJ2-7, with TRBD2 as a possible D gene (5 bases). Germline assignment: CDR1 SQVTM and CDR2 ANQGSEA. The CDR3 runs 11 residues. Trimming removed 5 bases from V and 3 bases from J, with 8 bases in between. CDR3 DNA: TGCAGCGTTAGACTAATCTACGAGCAGTACTTC. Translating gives CSVRLIYEQYF.

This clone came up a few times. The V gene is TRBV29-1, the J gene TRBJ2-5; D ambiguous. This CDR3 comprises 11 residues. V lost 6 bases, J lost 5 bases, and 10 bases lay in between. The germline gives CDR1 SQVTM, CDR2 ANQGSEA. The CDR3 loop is CSVKMSETQYF. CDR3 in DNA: TGCAGCGTCAAAATGTCGGAGACCCAGTACTTC.

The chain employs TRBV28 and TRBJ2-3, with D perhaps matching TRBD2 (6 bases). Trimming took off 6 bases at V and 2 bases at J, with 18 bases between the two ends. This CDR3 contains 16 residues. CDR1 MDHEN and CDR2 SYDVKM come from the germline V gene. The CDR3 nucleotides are TGTGCCAGCAGGGTCTACGAGGGACTCTACACAGATACGCAGTATTTT. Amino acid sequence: CASRVYEGLYTDTQYF.

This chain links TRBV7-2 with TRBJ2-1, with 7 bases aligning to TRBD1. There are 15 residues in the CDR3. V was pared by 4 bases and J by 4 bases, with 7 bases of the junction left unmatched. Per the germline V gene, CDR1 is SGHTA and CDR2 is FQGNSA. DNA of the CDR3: TGTGCCAGCAGCTCCACCGGGACAGAATACAATGAGCAGTTCTTC. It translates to CASSSTGTEYNEQFF.

The CDR3: CSVDRAISPQETQYF. The CDR3 nucleotides read TGCAGCGTGGACAGGGCCATTTCCCCACAAGAGACCCAGTACTTC. The chain combines TRBV29-1 with TRBJ2-5; 8 nucleotides line up with TRBD1. The trim removed 6 bases at V and 2 bases at J, leaving 11 bases unmatched. The CDR3 covers 15 residues. Germline-derived CDR1 and CDR2 are SQVTM and ANQGSEA.